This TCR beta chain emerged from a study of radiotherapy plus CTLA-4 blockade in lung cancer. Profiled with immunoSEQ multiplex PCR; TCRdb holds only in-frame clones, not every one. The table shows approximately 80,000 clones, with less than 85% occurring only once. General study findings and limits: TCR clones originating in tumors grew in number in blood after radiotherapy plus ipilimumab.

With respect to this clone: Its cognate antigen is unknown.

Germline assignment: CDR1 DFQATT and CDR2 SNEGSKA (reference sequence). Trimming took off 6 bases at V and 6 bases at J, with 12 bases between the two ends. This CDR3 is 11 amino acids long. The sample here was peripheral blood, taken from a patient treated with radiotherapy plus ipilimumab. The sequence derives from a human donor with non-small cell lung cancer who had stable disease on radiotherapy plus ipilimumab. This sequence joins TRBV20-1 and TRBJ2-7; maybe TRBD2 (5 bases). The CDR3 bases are TGCAGTGCCGCAAAAGCGGCCGAGCAGTACTTC. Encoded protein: CSAAKAAEQYF.